The 23 T cell receptor beta chains presented below share a single source sample, sequenced in a study of cytomegalovirus exposure and HLA in healthy donors. The study ran its PCR with 60 Vbeta and 13 Jbeta primers. TCRdb's table, derived via immunoSEQ multiplex PCR, lists solely in-frame clones and lacks some. In the table there are around 150,000 clones, less than 80% of which are singletons. What was sequenced was PBMCs. The receptors shown here come from a man between 45 and 60 years old in good health and CMV-seropositive.

The rearrangement joins TRBV5-4 to TRBJ1-1; a possible D gene is TRBD1 (5 bases). The CDR3 runs 14 residues. V dropped 0 bases and J dropped 2 bases, with 8 bases sitting between them. The germline V gene encodes CDR1 SGHNT and CDR2 YYREEE (reference sequence). DNA of the CDR3: TGTGCCAGCAGCTTGGCAGGGCCTAACACTGAAGCTTTCTTT. Translation: CASSLAGPNTEAFF.

CDR3 loop: CASSRTGKEPQHF. CDR3 nucleotides: TGTGCCAGTAGTAGGACAGGGAAGGAGCCCCAGCATTTT. The chain joins TRBV19 to TRBJ1-5, with 8 positions matching TRBD1. The germline V gene has CDR1 LNHDA and CDR2 SQIVND (reference sequence). The CDR3 contains 13 residues. J gave up 8 bases and V 4 bases, and 4 bases lay outside the gene matches.

This clone was seen once. The junction differs from germline at one of its ends, possibly a read error. The genes are TRBV5-1 and TRBJ1-2; tentative D call: TRBD1 (5 bases). CDR1 SGHRS and CDR2 YFSETQ come from the germline V gene. The CDR3 sequence is 13 residues long. This CDR3 reads CASRPDSSYGYTF. DNA for the CDR3: TGCGCCAGCAGGCCCGACAGCTCCTATGGCTACACCTTT. The full variable domain, rest sourced from reference TRBV5-1 and TRBJ1-2, is KAGVTQTPRYLIKTRGQQVTLSCSPISGHRSVSWYQQTPGQGLQFLFEYFSETQRNKGNFPGRFSGRQFSNSRSEMNVSTLELGDSALYLCASRPDSSYGYTFGSGTRLTVV.

The rearrangement uses TRBV21-1 and TRBJ2-7; the DNA was not used to check the table's D call, TRBD2. TRBV21-1 is deemed a pseudogene. The CDR3 consists of 17 residues. CDR3 DNA: TGTGCCAGCAGCAAAGGGGCAAAGCGGGAGACCCCCTACGAGCAGTACTTC. Translated, it gives CASSKGAKRETPYEQYF.

There are many counts of this clone. The chain uses TRBV4-1 and TRBJ1-2; unclear D gene. V was clipped by 5 bases and J by 6 bases, with 13 bases between them. Germline V gives CDR1 MGHRA, CDR2 YSYEKL. This CDR3 is built from 13 residues. Written as DNA, the CDR3 is TGCGCCAGCAGCTATATTAGCGGGGATGGCTACACCTTC. Residues: CASSYISGDGYTF.

This clone was found many times. The chain combines TRBV2 with TRBJ2-1; D unclear. Germline CDR1 reads SNHLY; CDR2 reads FYNNEI. V was trimmed by 6 bases and J by 1 base, leaving 10 bases between them. CDR3 size: 14 residues. The CDR3 loop reads CASRNFRSYNEQFF. Written as DNA, the CDR3 is TGTGCCAGCAGGAACTTCCGTTCCTACAATGAGCAGTTCTTC.

The chain links TRBV4-1 to TRBJ2-3; tentatively, D is TRBD1 (5 bases). V gave up 2 bases and J gave up 0 bases, with 9 bases separating them. Germline lookup yields CDR1 MGHRA and CDR2 YSYEKL. The CDR3 sequence is 15 residues long. The CDR3 nucleotides read TGCGCCAGCAGCCAACGACAGCTTAGCACAGATACGCAGTATTTT. This codes for CASSQRQLSTDTQYF.

This chain uses TRBV18 with TRBJ2-2, with a weak D call TRBD2 (5 bases). The CDR3 sequence is 15 residues long. CDR1 is KGHSH, CDR2 LQKENI, per germline. The V end lost 8 bases, the J end lost 0 bases, and 13 bases lay between the germline ends. The CDR3 here is CASRQEESNTGELFF. CDR3 in DNA: TGTGCCAGCCGGCAGGAGGAGTCGAACACCGGGGAGCTGTTTTTT.

The chain employs TRBV7-2 and TRBJ2-4; D possibly corresponds to TRBD2 (6 bases). Germline assignment: CDR1 SGHTA and CDR2 FQGNSA. V lost 5 bases to trimming and J lost 1 base, with 12 bases between them. This CDR3 contains 15 residues. CDR3 DNA: TGTGCCAGCAGCGTCGGAGGAGGGGCCAAAAACATTCAGTACTTC. This gives the protein CASSVGGGAKNIQYF.

The rearrangement links TRBV7-2 to TRBJ2-1; the D is unclear. CDR1 SGHTA and CDR2 FQGNSA come from the germline V gene. The CDR3 runs 18 residues. Deletions cut 1 base from V and 0 bases from J, with 16 bases between. Written as DNA, the CDR3 is TGTGCCAGCAGCTTAGTTCGAGTGTTAGCCGGCTCCTACAATGAGCAGTTCTTC. Translating it yields CASSLVRVLAGSYNEQFF. The full variable domain, its missing parts supplied by reference TRBV7-2 and TRBJ2-1, is GAGVSQSPSNKVTEKGKDVELRCDPISGHTALYWYRQSLGQGLEFLIYFQGNSAPDKSGLPSDRFSAERTGGSVSTLTIQRTQQEDSAVYLCASSLVRVLAGSYNEQFFGPGTRLTVL.

The V and J genes are TRBV11-2 and TRBJ1-5; 7 bases line up with TRBD1. Germline V gene lookup returns CDR1 SGHAT and CDR2 FQNNGV. The length of the CDR3 is 13 residues. After removal of 6 bases from V and 8 bases from J, the junction contained 7 bases not matched to a gene. CDR3 sequence: CASSPDRVKPQHF. The CDR3 region has the DNA TGTGCCAGCAGTCCAGACAGGGTCAAGCCCCAGCATTTT.

The chain links TRBV6-1 to TRBJ1-2; no clear D. The CDR3 contains 12 residues. The germline V and J ends were trimmed by 3 bases and 5 bases, with 7 bases remaining between them. Per germline, CDR1 MNHNS and CDR2 SASEGT. CDR3 protein: CASSDGAYGYTF. In DNA form, the CDR3 reads TGTGCCAGCAGTGATGGAGCATATGGCTACACCTTC.

This sequence joins TRBV10-3 and TRBJ1-2; no definite D call. This CDR3 spans 14 amino acids. CDR1 is ENHRY and CDR2 is SYGVKD in the germline V gene. The V end was cut by 5 bases, the J end by 2 bases, with 12 bases between. CDR3 in amino acids: CAISLSGGNYGYTF. The CDR3 DNA is TGTGCCATCAGTCTTTCGGGAGGAAACTATGGCTACACCTTC.

The chain uses TRBV11-2 and TRBJ1-3; D gene unclear. Germline assignment: CDR1 SGHAT and CDR2 FQNNGV. The CDR3 contains 15 residues. The germline V and J ends were trimmed by 2 bases and 1 base, with 9 bases remaining between them. CDR3 sequence reads: CASSLSAGSGNTIYF. The CDR3 nucleotides read TGTGCCAGCAGCTTATCGGCGGGGTCTGGAAACACCATATATTTT.

This clone was observed a handful of times. The V and J genes are TRBV6-6 and TRBJ1-2; 8 bases agree with TRBD1. V dropped 5 bases and J dropped 5; count of bases not matched to a gene: 7. This CDR3 spans 14 amino acids. Germline values: CDR1 MNHNY, CDR2 SVGAGI (reference sequence). CDR3 bases: TGTGCCAGCAGTGGCCGGACAGGGAGTTATGGCTACACCTTC. Translation: CASSGRTGSYGYTF.

The chain employs TRBV29-1 and TRBJ1-2; weak D call: TRBD1 (6 bases). The CDR3 length is 13 residues. Germline loops: CDR1 SQVTM, CDR2 ANQGSEA. V was shortened by 2 bases and J by 4 bases, with 11 bases between the two germline ends. In nucleotides, the CDR3 is TGCAGCGTTGAAAGGGAAGGGGGCTATGGCTACACCTTC. Translation gives CSVEREGGYGYTF. Drawing the rest from reference TRBV29-1 and TRBJ1-2, the complete variable domain is SAVISQKPSRDICQRGTSLTIQCQVDSQVTMMFWYRQQPGQSLTLIATANQGSEATYESGFVIDKFPISRPNLTFSTLTVSNMSPEDSSIYLCSVEREGGYGYTFGSGTRLTVV.

The gene calls are TRBV6-6 and TRBJ1-2; 7 positions agree with TRBD1. This CDR3 comprises 15 residues. The ends lost 8 bases at V and 7 bases at J; junction bases unmatched: 16. Germline CDR1 is MNHNY and CDR2 is SVGAGI (reference sequence). The CDR3 loop reads CASEARGYGEAGYTF. The DNA of the CDR3 is TGTGCCAGCGAGGCCAGGGGGTACGGAGAGGCTGGCTACACCTTC.

V gene TRBV29-1 combines with J gene TRBJ2-1; D is uncertain. The length of the CDR3 is 12 residues. Germline lookup yields CDR1 SQVTM and CDR2 ANQGSEA. The germline V and J ends were trimmed by 2 bases and 0 bases, with 2 bases remaining between them. This CDR3 is CSVERSYNEQFF. The CDR3 nucleotides read TGCAGCGTTGAACGCTCCTACAATGAGCAGTTCTTC.

In DNA, the CDR3 is TGTGCCAGTAGTATAGTGCGGGAGGGCCCCTACAATGAGCAGTTCTTC. It codes for CASSIVREGPYNEQFF. This chain connects TRBV19 to TRBJ2-1, with 9 nucleotides matching TRBD2. There are 16 residues in the CDR3. V shed 1 base and J 2 bases; nucleotides not matched to a gene: 3. Germline lookup yields CDR1 LNHDA and CDR2 SQIVND (reference sequence).

The rearrangement joins TRBV4-1 to TRBJ1-5, with 11 bases fitting TRBD1. Per the germline V gene, CDR1 is MGHRA and CDR2 is YSYEKL. The CDR3 loop spans 17 amino acids. V trimming: 3 bases; J trimming: 1 base; junction bases outside the gene matches: 5. This CDR3 is CASSHPGTGGSNQPQHF. CDR3 in DNA: TGCGCCAGCAGCCACCCCGGGACAGGGGGAAGCAATCAGCCCCAGCATTTT.

The chain links TRBV19 to TRBJ1-2, with a tentative D call TRBD1 (6 bases). From germline, CDR1 is LNHDA and CDR2 SQIVND (reference sequence). V was trimmed by 5 bases and J by 4 bases, leaving 14 bases between them. The CDR3 is 14 residues long. The CDR3 loop reads CASSRDTSLYGYTF. CDR3 nucleotides: TGTGCCAGTAGTCGGGACACCTCCCTCTATGGCTACACCTTC.

This clone was seen only once. This chain links TRBV6-6 with TRBJ2-7, with D perhaps matching TRBD1 (6 bases). The CDR3 consists of 13 residues. Germline-derived CDR1 and CDR2 are MNHNY and SVGAGI (reference sequence). Trimming cost V 2 bases and J 5 bases, with 10 bases left between them. This chain's CDR3 is CASSYQGMDEQYF. CDR3 in DNA: TGTGCCAGCAGTTACCAGGGGATGGACGAGCAGTACTTC.

V is TRBV18 and J is TRBJ1-5; a weak D match, TRBD1 (6 bases). Germline V gene data show CDR1 as KGHSH and CDR2 as LQKENI. The V gene lost 5 bases and the J gene lost 5 bases, with 19 bases spanning the gap. This CDR3 region has 16 residues. The CDR3 reads CASSSRGGAGDQPQHF. The CDR3 DNA sequence: TGTGCCAGCTCATCCCGGGGGGGGGCTGGGGATCAGCCCCAGCATTTT.